The present entry profiles one TCR beta chain with its context. Its antigen specificity is not known. There are no base qualities to consult, and no much larger clone falls within one base. This sample stems from a study of blood T cell repertoires in COVID-19 (dated by TCRdb to the early 2020s). As for the study more broadly: Samples from collaborators originated in the United States, Italy and Spain and spanned both the acute and convalescent phases of COVID-19. The material from the prospective study consisted of cDNA or gDNA derived from T cells, B-cell-depleted T cells, or PBMCs. Subjects who had been exposed to COVID-19, were actively infected with it, or had recovered from it provided the deeply sampled blood TCRbeta repertoires that made up the dataset. A freely available public database, intended as a resource for researchers studying the immune response to SARS-CoV-2, is where the repertoires were released. The samples were drawn from two sources: the first 160 participants of the ongoing ImmuneRACE study, and about 1,300 subjects contributed by 6 global collaborators. The sample metadata nearly always contained a de-identified subject ID, COVID-19 status, age in years and sex. HLA class I and class II types, where available, came from metadata supplied by the sample provider rather than from assay-based typing.

The CDR3 measures 17 amino acids from cysteine to phenylalanine. Of the read, only the CDR3 DNA is kept; its 51 bases are in frame from base 1. In the germline V gene, CDR1 corresponds to KGHSH and CDR2 to LQKENI. Trimming accounts for 6 bases at V and 0 bases at J, while the number of junction bases matched to no gene is 11. General conclusions and limits of the study: The quantity of clinical and demographic metadata differed by source and by participant and was supplied without curation.

TCRbeta CDR3 regions were amplified from genomic DNA by means of the immunoSEQ Assay, a bias-controlled multiplex PCR. On the study's bioinformatics: The number of nucleated cells in each sample was estimated by amplification of reference gene primers within the assay. Sequence reads were collapsed and filtered to measure the absolute abundance of every unique TCRbeta CDR3 rearrangement. Productive Simpson clonality was computed per sample as the square root of Simpson's diversity index over productive rearrangements. TCRdb retrieved this table from immuneACCESS and kept in-frame rearrangements only. Not all clones are present; in checked studies, unresolved V genes account for under half, and no reason is known for the remainder. Clone size and the V and J calls come from that table; the DNA yielded D and trimming. Across this sample there are around 160,000 clones, with over 75% seen only once. 13% of the sample rests with the top ten.

Collaborating institutions collected whole blood in K2EDTA tubes following their own protocols. For TCRbeta analysis, collaborator samples were shipped as frozen whole blood, as isolated PBMCs, or as DNA extracted from either sample type. Recombination connected TRBV18 to TRBJ2-1; 7 nucleotides in the junction match TRBD2. The source material was peripheral blood. The sequence was obtained from a man between 60 and 75 years old with active or convalescent COVID-19. The base sequence is TGTGCCAGCTCTCCCAGGGAGGGCAGGAGCTCCTACAATGAGCAGTTCTTC. This codes for CASSPREGRSSYNEQFF. Reference TRBV18 and TRBJ2-1 genes cover what lies past the CDR3, so the full variable domain is NAGVMQNPRHLVRRRGQEARLRCSPMKGHSHVYWYRQLPEEGLKFMVYLQKENIIDESGMPKERFSAEFPKEGPSILRIQQVVRGDSAAYFCASSPREGRSSYNEQFFGPGTRLTVL.